This TCR beta chain was identified in a study of PD-1 blockade in classical Hodgkin lymphoma. The CDR3 spans 15 residues. In germline, CDR1 is SGHVS, CDR2 FNYEAQ. Deletions cut 5 bases from V and 7 bases from J, with 15 bases between. After autologous stem cell transplantation all patients relapsed, and prior brentuximab vedotin exposure differed between cohorts. Findings and caveats of the study: At C4D1, TCR diversity had climbed significantly for CD4+ cells, though not for CD8+ cells. The origin of the repertoire differences remains undefined, with disease activity or prior therapy as possible causes.

TCRdb's table, derived via immunoSEQ multiplex PCR, lists solely in-frame clones and lacks some. Of around 39,000 clones listed, less than 85% are singletons. This clone was counted only a few times. Its cognate antigen is unknown. This sequence joins TRBV7-6 and TRBJ1-6, with D possibly TRBD1 on 6 matching bases. The clonotype originates from a human donor with classical Hodgkin lymphoma. Sample: peripheral blood mononuclear cells (PBMCs), taken before the second cycle of nivolumab. CDR3 sequence (DNA): TGTGCCAGCAGCCTCGAAGACAGGAGGAATTCACCCCTCCACTTT. Its protein product is CASSLEDRRNSPLHF.